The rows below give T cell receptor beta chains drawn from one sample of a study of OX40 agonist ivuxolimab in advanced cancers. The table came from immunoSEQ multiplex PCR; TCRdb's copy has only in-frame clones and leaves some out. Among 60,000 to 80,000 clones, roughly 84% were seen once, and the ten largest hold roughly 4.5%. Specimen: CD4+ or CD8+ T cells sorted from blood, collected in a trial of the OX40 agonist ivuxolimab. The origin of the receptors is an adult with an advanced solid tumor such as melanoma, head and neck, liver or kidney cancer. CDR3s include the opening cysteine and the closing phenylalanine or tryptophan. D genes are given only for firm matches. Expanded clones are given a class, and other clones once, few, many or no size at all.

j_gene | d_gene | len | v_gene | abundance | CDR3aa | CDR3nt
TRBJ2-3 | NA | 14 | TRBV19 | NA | CASSMGVRADTQYF | TGTGCCAGTAGTATGGGCGTCAGGGCAGATACGCAGTATTTT
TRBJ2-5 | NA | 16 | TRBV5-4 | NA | CASSLAGRMGQETQYF | TGTGCCAGCAGCTTGGCGGGGAGAATGGGGCAAGAGACCCAGTACTTC
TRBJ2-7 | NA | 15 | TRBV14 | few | CASSQVLGVSYEQYF | TGTGCCAGCAGCCAAGTTCTAGGGGTCTCCTACGAGCAGTACTTC
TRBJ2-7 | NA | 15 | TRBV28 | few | CASLFPGTRGNEQYF | TGTGCCAGCCTATTCCCAGGGACCCGGGGGAACGAGCAGTACTTC
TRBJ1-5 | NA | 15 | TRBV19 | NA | CASSAIDGSNQPQHF | TGTGCCAGTAGTGCTATAGACGGTAGCAATCAGCCCCAGCATTTT
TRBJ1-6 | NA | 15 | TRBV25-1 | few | CASSESDSPNSPLHF | TGTGCCAGCAGTGAATCGGACAGCCCGAATTCACCCCTCCACTTT
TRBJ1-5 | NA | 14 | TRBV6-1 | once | CASTPLQGNQPQHF | TGTGCCAGCACCCCCTTACAGGGTAATCAGCCCCAGCATTTT
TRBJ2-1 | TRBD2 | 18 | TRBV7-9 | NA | CASSRAGTSGGAYNEQFF | TGTGCCAGCAGCCGAGCAGGGACTAGCGGCGGAGCCTACAATGAGCAGTTCTTC
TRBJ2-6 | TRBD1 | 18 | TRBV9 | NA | CASSTTGGADSGANVLTF | TGTGCCAGCTCTACGACAGGGGGCGCGGATTCTGGGGCCAACGTCCTGACTTTC
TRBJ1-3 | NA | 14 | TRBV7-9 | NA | CASSLDRAGNTIYF | TGTGCCAGCAGCCTGGACAGAGCTGGAAACACCATATATTTT
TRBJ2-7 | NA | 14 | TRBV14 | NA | CASSPTRVLLEQYF | TGTGCCAGCAGCCCCACCCGAGTCCTCCTCGAGCAGTACTTC
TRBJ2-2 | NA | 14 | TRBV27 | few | CASSFRGNTGELFF | TGTGCCAGCAGTTTCAGGGGGAACACCGGGGAGCTGTTTTTT
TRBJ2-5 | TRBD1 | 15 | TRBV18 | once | CASSPRQGDAETQYF | TGTGCCAGCTCACCACGTCAGGGGGATGCGGAGACCCAGTACTTC
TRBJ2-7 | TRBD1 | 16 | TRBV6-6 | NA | CASSYTGTGAPYEQYF | TGTGCCAGCAGTTACACCGGGACAGGGGCCCCCTACGAGCAGTACTTC
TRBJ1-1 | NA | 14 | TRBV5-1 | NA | CASSPGTGNTEAFF | TGCGCCAGCAGCCCCGGGACGGGGAACACTGAAGCTTTCTTT
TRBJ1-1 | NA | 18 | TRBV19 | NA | CASSIRAGALGEGTEAFF | TGTGCCAGTAGTATTCGGGCGGGGGCCTTGGGGGAGGGCACTGAAGCTTTCTTT
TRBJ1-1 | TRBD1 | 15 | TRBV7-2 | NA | CASSPPTGLSREAFF | TGTGCCAGCAGCCCTCCGACAGGGCTCTCGCGTGAAGCTTTCTTT
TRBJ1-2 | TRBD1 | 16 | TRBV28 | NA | CASSSPRRGQAYGYTF | TGTGCCAGCAGTTCCCCTAGGAGGGGGCAGGCCTATGGCTACACCTTC
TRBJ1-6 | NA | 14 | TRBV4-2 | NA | CASSQDQGISPLHF | TGTGCCAGCAGCCAAGACCAGGGGATTTCACCCCTCCACTTT
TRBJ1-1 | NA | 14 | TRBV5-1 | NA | CASSLAGMNTEAFF | TGCGCCAGCAGCTTGGCCGGAATGAACACTGAAGCTTTCTTT
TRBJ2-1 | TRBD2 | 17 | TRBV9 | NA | CASSVGGGISSYNEQFF | TGTGCCAGCAGCGTCGGCGGGGGGATTAGCTCCTACAATGAGCAGTTCTTC
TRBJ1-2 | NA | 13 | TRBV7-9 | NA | CASSLPGDYGYTF | TGTGCCAGCAGCTTACCGGGTGACTATGGCTACACCTTC
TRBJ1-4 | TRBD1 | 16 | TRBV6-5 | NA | CASSYTLRGRGEKLFF | TGTGCCAGCAGTTACACACTCAGGGGGCGCGGTGAAAAACTGTTTTTT
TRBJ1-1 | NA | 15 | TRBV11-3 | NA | CASSEPGTPNTEAFF | TGTGCCAGCAGCGAACCCGGGACGCCGAACACTGAAGCTTTCTTT
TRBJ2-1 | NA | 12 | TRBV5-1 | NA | CASQGINNEQFF | TGCGCCAGCCAGGGGATTAACAATGAGCAGTTCTTC
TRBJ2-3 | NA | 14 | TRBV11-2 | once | CASSIGRSTDTQYF | TGTGCCAGCAGCATCGGACGGAGCACAGATACGCAGTATTTT